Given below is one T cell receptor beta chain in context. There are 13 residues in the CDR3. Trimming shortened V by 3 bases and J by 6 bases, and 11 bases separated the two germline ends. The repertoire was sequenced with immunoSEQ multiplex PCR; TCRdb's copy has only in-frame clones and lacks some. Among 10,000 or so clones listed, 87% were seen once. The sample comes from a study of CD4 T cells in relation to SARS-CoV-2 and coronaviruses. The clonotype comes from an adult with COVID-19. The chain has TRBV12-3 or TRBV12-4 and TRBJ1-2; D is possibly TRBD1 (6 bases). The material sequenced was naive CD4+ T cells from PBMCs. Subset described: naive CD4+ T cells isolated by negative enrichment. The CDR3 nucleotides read TGTGCCAGCAGTTTTAGGGGGACACATGGCTACACCTTC. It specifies CASSFRGTHGYTF.